Below are 32 T cell receptor beta chains sequenced from a single sample in a study of blood T cell repertoires in COVID-19. TCRdb's copy holds only in-frame clones and misses some; the assay was immunoSEQ multiplex PCR. The sample includes hundreds of thousands of clones, approximately 87% seen only once; the top ten take 10%. The material sequenced was PBMCs or T cells enriched from blood (not recorded which). These receptors were collected from a woman between 45 and 65 years old who had recovered from COVID-19.

The chain links TRBV7-2 to TRBJ1-6, with a possible D match to TRBD1 (6 bases). Germline loops: CDR1 SGHTA, CDR2 FQGNSA. With 1 base removed from V and 9 bases from J, the gap between germline ends came to 13 bases. The CDR3 is 15 amino acids. The CDR3 coding sequence is TGTGCCAGCAGCTTAGAACAGGGAAGTGGTTCACCCCTCCACTTT. Its protein product is CASSLEQGSGSPLHF.

The chain carries TRBV5-1 and TRBJ1-4; 10 bases align to TRBD1. Germline CDR1 reads SGHRS; CDR2 reads YFSETQ. There are 16 residues in the CDR3. With V trimmed by 0 bases and J by 6 bases, 5 bases remained unmatched. The CDR3 nucleotides read TGCGCCAGCAGCTTGGAAGGGACAGGGGTTTATGAAAAACTGTTTTTT. Its protein product is CASSLEGTGVYEKLFF.

The V and J genes are TRBV4-2 and TRBJ1-2, with 8 bases fitting TRBD1. CDR1 and CDR2 from the germline V gene are LGHNA and YNFKEQ. V shed 0 bases and J 3 bases; nucleotides not matched to a gene: 6. The length of the CDR3 is 16 residues. The CDR3 reads CASSQDRQGRDYGYTF. The CDR3 DNA reads as TGTGCCAGCAGCCAAGATCGACAGGGGCGCGACTATGGCTACACCTTC.

The CDR3 region has the DNA TGTGCCAGCAGCTTGGGGGGAGATTATAGCAATCAGCCCCAGCATTTT. Its protein is CASSLGGDYSNQPQHF. The V gene is TRBV5-6, the J gene TRBJ1-5; no firm D call. Germline CDR1 reads SGHDT; CDR2 reads YYEEEE. V lost 0 bases and J 0 bases, leaving 10 bases between the germline ends. This CDR3 has 16 amino acids. The full variable domain, rest sourced from reference TRBV5-6 and TRBJ1-5, is DAGVTQSPTHLIKTRGQQVTLRCSPKSGHDTVSWYQQALGQGPQFIFQYYEEEERQRGNFPDRFSGHQFPNYSSELNVNALLLGDSALYLCASSLGGDYSNQPQHFGDGTRLSIL.

This CDR3 is CASSYTGGDTIYF. In nucleotides, the CDR3 is TGTGCCAGCAGCTACACAGGGGGGGACACCATATATTTT. The rearrangement links TRBV7-9 to TRBJ1-3; 8 bases are a match to TRBD1. The V gene end was trimmed by 4 bases and the J gene end by 8 bases; junction bases not matched to a gene: 4. The CDR3 covers 13 residues. Germline V CDR1 and CDR2: SEHNR, FQNEAQ (reference sequence).

The V call is TRBV7-9, the J call TRBJ2-7; a weak D match, TRBD1 (5 bases). CDR3 length: 15 residues. Germline-derived CDR1 and CDR2 are SEHNR and FQNEAQ (reference sequence). The V end lost 5 bases, the J end lost 2 bases, and 16 bases lay between the germline ends. CDR3 DNA sequence: TGTGCCAGCAGCCCCCTAGGGGCAGGAGCCTACGAGCAGTACTTC. Translating gives CASSPLGAGAYEQYF.

The table lists this clone with a count of one. The J gene is TRBJ1-2, the V gene TRBV27; D gene ambiguous. This CDR3 spans 15 amino acids. Germline CDR1 MNHEY, CDR2 SMNVEV (reference sequence). Trimming pared 5 bases from V and 1 base from J, leaving 14 bases between. The CDR3 region has the DNA TGTGCCAGCAGTCTAAACCGAGAGATTAACTATGGCTACACCTTC. Its translation: CASSLNREINYGYTF.

Remarks on this clone: A read error may account for a junction end that differs from germline. V and J are TRBV13 and TRBJ1-2; possible D gene TRBD1, 5 bases. Germline CDR1 PRHDT, CDR2 FYEKMQ (reference sequence). The CDR3 length is 14 residues. CDR3 protein: CASSVGEGAGGYTF. In DNA form, the CDR3 reads TGTGCCAGCAGCGTAGGTGAAGGGGCCGGGGGCTACACCTTC.

The rearrangement uses TRBV6-5 and TRBJ1-4; 7 bases match TRBD1. The junction had 10 bases not matched to a gene; V was cut back by 5 bases and J by 7 bases. This CDR3 is built from 15 residues. Germline CDR1 reads MNHEY; CDR2 reads SVGAGI. The CDR3: CASSPTTGSPEKLFF. CDR3 nucleotides: TGTGCCAGCAGTCCGACGACAGGGTCTCCTGAAAAACTGTTTTTT.

This clone showed up just once. The J gene is TRBJ2-7, the V gene TRBV5-5; TRBD1 agrees at 7 bases. V lost 4 bases and J lost 0; bases outside the gene matches: 10. Germline loops: CDR1 SGHKS, CDR2 YYEKEE (reference sequence). The CDR3 has 16 amino acids. In DNA form, the CDR3 reads TGTGCCAGCAGCCCCGAACAGGGGATCCTCTCCTACGAGCAGTACTTC. Its protein is CASSPEQGILSYEQYF.

This clone occurred once. The chain has TRBV7-9 and TRBJ1-2; tentatively, D is TRBD1 (5 bases). Deletions cut 6 bases from V and 4 bases from J, with 21 bases between. Germline CDR1 SEHNR, CDR2 FQNEAQ (reference sequence). This CDR3 is 16 amino acids long. CDR3 loop: CASSLIWGLSFYGYTF. The CDR3 bases are TGTGCCAGCAGTCTTATCTGGGGCTTAAGCTTCTATGGCTACACCTTC.

The CDR3 DNA sequence: TGTGCCAGTAGTATAATTGCAGGGGACACTGAAGCTTTCTTT. It encodes CASSIIAGDTEAFF. This sequence joins TRBV19 and TRBJ1-1; possibly TRBD1 for D (6 bases). This CDR3 comprises 14 residues. Germline V gene sequence: CDR1 LNHDA, CDR2 SQIVND (reference sequence). V lost 2 bases and J 3 bases, leaving 10 bases between the germline ends.

V usage is TRBV5-6 and J usage is TRBJ2-5; 10 bases agree with TRBD1. Germline CDR1 reads SGHDT; CDR2 reads YYEEEE. After removal of 2 bases from V and 5 bases from J, the junction contained 9 bases not matched to a gene. This CDR3 spans 16 amino acids. CDR3 sequence: CASSFSRTGGGETQYF. Here the CDR3 DNA reads TGTGCCAGCAGCTTCTCCCGGACAGGGGGTGGGGAGACCCAGTACTTC.

This clone has a single count. The chain is built from TRBV4-3 and TRBJ1-2; D unresolved. Germline values: CDR1 LGHNA, CDR2 YSLEER. The ends were cut back, 0 bases at V and 5 bases at J, with 10 bases in the middle. The CDR3 is 14 amino acids. The CDR3 DNA is TGCGCCAGCAGCCAAGAATATGGAGAGTATGGCTACACCTTC. This sequence encodes CASSQEYGEYGYTF.

The chain uses TRBV6-5 and TRBJ1-1; D is perhaps TRBD1 (5 bases). CDR3 length equals 13 residues. Between the trimmed V and J ends, which lost 7 bases and 5 bases, there was a span of 14 bases. CDR1 is MNHEY, CDR2 SVGAGI, per germline. The CDR3 DNA reads TGTGCCAGCACCGCCGGGGGACGAACTGAAGCTTTCTTT. Translating gives CASTAGGRTEAFF.

The chain combines TRBV29-1 with TRBJ2-1; no clear D. This CDR3 is built from 11 residues. Trimming stripped 4 bases from V and 6 bases from J, with 7 bases between. From germline, CDR1 is SQVTM and CDR2 ANQGSEA. DNA of the CDR3: TGCAGCGTTGCACTCGGCAATGAGCAGTTCTTC. This codes for CSVALGNEQFF.

J is TRBJ1-1 and V is TRBV19; tentative D call: TRBD1 (5 bases). This CDR3 comprises 14 residues. The V end lost 5 bases, the J end lost 4 bases, and 14 bases lay between the germline ends. Germline CDR1 LNHDA, CDR2 SQIVND (reference sequence). CDR3 coding DNA: TGTGCCAGTAGTCCGTGGACAAGTCGCACTGAAGCTTTCTTT. It encodes CASSPWTSRTEAFF.

In nucleotides, the CDR3 is TGCGCCAGCAGCCTGACAGGGGACTATGGCTACACCTTC. Translating gives CASSLTGDYGYTF. The chain recombines TRBV4-1 with TRBJ1-2; 8 nucleotides align to TRBD1. Germline lookup yields CDR1 MGHRA and CDR2 YSYEKL. The CDR3 is made up of 13 amino acids. Germline trimming cut 4 bases from V and 3 bases from J; bases unmatched to any gene: 1.

CDR3 residues: CASLTGGTRGYTF. CDR3 in DNA: TGTGCCAGCTTGACAGGGGGCACACGGGGCTACACCTTC. This chain uses TRBV28 with TRBJ1-2; TRBD1 matches 10 bases. The germline V gene has CDR1 MDHEN and CDR2 SYDVKM. The CDR3 runs 13 residues. V dropped 8 bases and J dropped 8; count of bases not matched to a gene: 8.

The chain combines TRBV5-6 with TRBJ2-3; a weak D match, TRBD2 (6 bases). The CDR3 sequence is 16 residues long. Germline V gives CDR1 SGHDT, CDR2 YYEEEE. V was pared by 4 bases and J by 0 bases, with 15 bases between. Written as DNA, the CDR3 is TGTGCCAGCAGCAAAGGAGGGTCCTTTAGCACAGATACGCAGTATTTT. As protein: CASSKGGSFSTDTQYF.

The rearrangement joins TRBV12-3 or TRBV12-4 to TRBJ1-1; D remains ambiguous. The germline V and J ends were trimmed by 6 bases and 1 base, with 9 bases remaining between them. CDR3 length equals 13 residues. The CDR3 is CASRRDKNTEAFF. CDR3 nucleotides: TGTGCCAGCAGGCGAGACAAGAACACTGAAGCTTTCTTT.

This clone appeared once. This chain uses TRBV7-2 with TRBJ1-1; maybe TRBD1 (5 bases). CDR1 and CDR2 (germline): SGHTA, FQGNSA. Trimming left V 5 bases short and J 5 bases short, with 21 bases between. The CDR3 has 16 amino acids. In DNA form, the CDR3 reads TGTGCCAGCAGCCCCACCCCGGCCAGGGTAGATACTGAAGCTTTCTTT. This gives the protein CASSPTPARVDTEAFF. The whole variable domain, filled in from reference TRBV7-2 and TRBJ1-1, reads GAGVSQSPSNKVTEKGKDVELRCDPISGHTALYWYRQSLGQGLEFLIYFQGNSAPDKSGLPSDRFSAERTGGSVSTLTIQRTQQEDSAVYLCASSPTPARVDTEAFFGQGTRLTVV.

The chain has TRBV2 and TRBJ1-2; D call uncertain. The CDR3 length is 13 residues. The germline CDR1 and CDR2 sequences are SNHLY and FYNNEI. Deletions cut 3 bases from V and 4 bases from J, with 9 bases between. Here the CDR3 reads CASSEEQSYGYTF. The DNA for the CDR3 is TGTGCCAGCAGTGAGGAGCAGTCCTATGGCTACACCTTC.

This clone was seen just once. V gene TRBV3-1 (or the pseudogene TRBV3-2) combines with J gene TRBJ2-1; 10 positions match TRBD2. This CDR3 is 14 amino acids long. Trimming took 1 base from V and 7 from J; bases not matched to a gene: 1. Germline-derived CDR1 and CDR2 are LGHDT and YNNKEL (reference sequence). CDR3 sequence: CASSQGTSGNEQFF. The CDR3 nucleotides read TGTGCCAGCAGCCAAGGGACTAGCGGAAATGAGCAGTTCTTC.

The gene calls are TRBV11-2 and TRBJ2-1, with 9 bases identical to TRBD2. V was clipped by 5 bases and J by 8 bases; unmatched bases: 10. Germline V gene sequence: CDR1 SGHAT, CDR2 FQNNGV. This CDR3 spans 15 amino acids. The CDR3 sequence: CASSPGPLAGYEQFF. The CDR3 DNA sequence: TGTGCCAGCAGCCCCGGGCCACTAGCGGGTTATGAGCAGTTCTTC.

This chain connects TRBV5-6 to TRBJ1-4; no clear D. Germline V lookup: CDR1 SGHDT, CDR2 YYEEEE. Deletions cut 5 bases from V and 7 bases from J, with 12 bases between. The CDR3 loop spans 13 amino acids. The CDR3 nucleotides are TGTGCCAGCAGTAATAAGCGGAGTGAAAAACTGTTTTTT. Encoded protein: CASSNKRSEKLFF.

The rearrangement uses TRBV9 and TRBJ2-1; 12 nucleotides line up with TRBD2. Germline CDR1 reads SGDLS; CDR2 reads YYNGEE. V lost 1 base to trimming and J lost 5 bases; unmatched junction nucleotides: 13. The CDR3 sequence is 19 residues long. CDR3 bases: TGTGCCAGCAGCGTACTTTATGATCCCCTAGCGGGGGGGAACAATGAGCAGTTCTTC. Translation: CASSVLYDPLAGGNNEQFF.

This chain uses TRBV5-1 with TRBJ2-3; no definite D call. The CDR3 runs to 16 residues. Germline loops: CDR1 SGHRS, CDR2 YFSETQ. V lost 4 bases and J 0 bases, leaving 15 bases between the germline ends. CDR3 loop: CASSLDPVRSTDTQYF. The DNA of the CDR3 is TGCGCCAGCAGCCTCGACCCGGTCAGGAGCACAGATACGCAGTATTTT.

The chain combines TRBV10-1 with TRBJ2-7; D may be TRBD1 (6 bases). Germline CDR1 reads WNHNN; CDR2 reads SYGVQD (reference sequence). V lost 4 bases and J lost 4, with 11 bases in between. The length of the CDR3 is 13 residues. CDR3 residues: CASSVDRLYEQYF. For the CDR3, the DNA is TGCGCCAGCAGTGTGGACAGACTTTACGAGCAGTACTTC.

The V call is TRBV27, the J call TRBJ1-4, with no clear D. The CDR3 consists of 14 residues. In germline, CDR1 is MNHEY, CDR2 SMNVEV (reference sequence). Deletions cut 3 bases from V and 4 bases from J, with 9 bases between. This CDR3 is CASSFIGFNEKLFF. CDR3 DNA: TGTGCCAGCAGTTTCATCGGGTTTAATGAAAAACTGTTTTTT.

The chain links TRBV10-3 to TRBJ2-7, with 8 positions matching TRBD1. V was pared by 2 bases and J by 2 bases, with 5 bases of the junction left unmatched. Per germline, CDR1 ENHRY and CDR2 SYGVKD. The CDR3 sequence is 15 residues long. The chain's CDR3 is CAISEVGQGPYEQYF. The CDR3 DNA reads as TGTGCCATCAGTGAGGTTGGACAGGGTCCCTACGAGCAGTACTTC.

This chain joins TRBV12-3 or TRBV12-4 and TRBJ2-5, with D unresolved. There are 13 residues in the CDR3. Trimming removed 6 bases at V and 1 base at J, with 9 bases between. The CDR3 DNA reads TGTGCCAGCAGCCTACTAATCCAAGAGACCCAGTACTTC. This sequence encodes CASSLLIQETQYF.